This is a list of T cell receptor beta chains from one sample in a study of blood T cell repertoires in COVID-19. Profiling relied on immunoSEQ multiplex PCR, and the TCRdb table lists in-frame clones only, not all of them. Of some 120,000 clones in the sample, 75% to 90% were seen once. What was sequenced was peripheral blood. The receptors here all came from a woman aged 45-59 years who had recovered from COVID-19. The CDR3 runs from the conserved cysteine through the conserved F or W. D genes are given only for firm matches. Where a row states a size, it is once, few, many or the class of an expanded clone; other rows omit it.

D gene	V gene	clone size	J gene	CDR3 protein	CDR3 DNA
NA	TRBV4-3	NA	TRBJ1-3	CASSQDIPGFSGNTIYF	TGCGCCAGCAGCCAAGATATTCCGGGTTTCTCTGGAAACACCATATATTTT
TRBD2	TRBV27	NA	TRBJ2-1	CASSQAGPGLAGFGEQFF	TGTGCCAGCAGTCAGGCGGGACCGGGACTAGCGGGATTTGGTGAGCAGTTCTTC
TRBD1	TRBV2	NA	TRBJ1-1	CASNLQGATEAFF	TGTGCCAGCAATCTACAGGGGGCCACTGAAGCTTTCTTT
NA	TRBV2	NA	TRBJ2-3	CASSADRGTDTQYF	TGTGCCAGCAGTGCGGACAGAGGCACAGATACGCAGTATTTT
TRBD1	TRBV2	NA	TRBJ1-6	CASRADRPGSPLHF	TGTGCCAGCAGGGCGGACAGGCCAGGGTCACCCCTCCACTTT
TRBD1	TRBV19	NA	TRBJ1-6	CASSRDRGENSPLHF	TGTGCCAGTAGCCGGGACAGGGGTGAGAATTCACCCCTCCACTTT
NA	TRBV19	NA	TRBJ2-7	CASSISSGEQYF	TGTGCCAGTAGTATTTCGTCCGGCGAGCAGTACTTC
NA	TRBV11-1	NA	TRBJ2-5	CASSPGNQETQYF	TGTGCCAGCAGCCCAGGAAACCAAGAGACCCAGTACTTC
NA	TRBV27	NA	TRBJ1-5	CASSAVGGGNQPQHF	TGTGCCAGCAGTGCCGTTGGAGGGGGCAATCAGCCCCAGCATTTT
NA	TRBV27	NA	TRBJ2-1	CASSFSNRNEQFF	TGTGCCAGCAGTTTTTCGAATCGGAATGAGCAGTTCTTC
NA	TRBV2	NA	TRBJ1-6	CASTNSQDSPLHF	TGTGCCAGCACGAACTCCCAGGATTCACCCCTCCACTTT
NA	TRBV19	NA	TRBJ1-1	CASSMGGTEAFF	TGTGCCAGTAGTATGGGGGGTACTGAAGCTTTCTTT
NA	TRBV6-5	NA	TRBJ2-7	CASSYWDSSYEQYF	TGTGCCAGCAGTTACTGGGACTCCTCCTACGAGCAGTACTTC
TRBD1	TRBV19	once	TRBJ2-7	CASSLDREYYEQYF	TGTGCCAGTAGTTTGGACAGGGAATACTACGAGCAGTACTTC
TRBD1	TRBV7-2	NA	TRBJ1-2	CASSLAGTASEGYTF	TGTGCCAGCAGCTTAGCCGGGACAGCCTCAGAGGGCTACACCTTT
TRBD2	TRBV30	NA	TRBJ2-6	CAWSVGTRSGANVLTF	TGTGCCTGGAGTGTGGGGACTAGGTCTGGGGCCAACGTCCTGACTTTC
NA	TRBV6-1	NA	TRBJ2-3	CASSEPGIRTQYF	TGTGCCAGCAGTGAACCGGGGATTCGGACGCAGTATTTT
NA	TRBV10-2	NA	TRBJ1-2	CASSESRRNYGYTF	TGCGCCAGCAGTGAGTCGAGGCGGAACTATGGCTACACCTTC
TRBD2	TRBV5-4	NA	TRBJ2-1	CASSSGTSGYNEQFF	TGTGCCAGCAGCTCCGGGACTAGCGGCTACAATGAGCAGTTCTTC
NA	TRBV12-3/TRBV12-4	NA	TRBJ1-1	CASSEGGVQAFF	TGTGCCAGCAGTGAGGGGGGGGTGCAAGCTTTCTTT
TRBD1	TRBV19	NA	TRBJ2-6	CASRSSGTGGKTGANVLTF	TGTGCCAGTAGATCATCCGGGACAGGGGGGAAAACTGGGGCCAACGTCCTGACTTTC
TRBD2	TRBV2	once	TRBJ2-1	CASIGLAGNNEQFF	TGTGCCAGCATTGGGCTAGCGGGTAACAATGAGCAGTTCTTC
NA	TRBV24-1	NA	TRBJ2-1	CATSDLGREQFF	TGTGCCACCAGTGATTTGGGCCGAGAGCAGTTCTTC
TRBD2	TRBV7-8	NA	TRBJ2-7	CASSSPGVSGRRHEQYF	TGTGCCAGCAGCTCTCCGGGGGTAAGCGGGAGGAGGCACGAGCAGTACTTC
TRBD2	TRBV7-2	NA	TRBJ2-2	CASSSASGSITGELFF	TGTGCCAGCAGCTCCGCTAGCGGGAGTATCACCGGGGAGCTGTTTTTT
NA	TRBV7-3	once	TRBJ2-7	CASSLKQGGSGEQYF	TGTGCCAGCAGCTTAAAACAGGGTGGATCGGGCGAGCAGTACTTC
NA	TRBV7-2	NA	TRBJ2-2	CASSGTGTNTGELFF	TGTGCCAGCAGCGGGACCGGGACAAACACCGGGGAGCTGTTTTTT
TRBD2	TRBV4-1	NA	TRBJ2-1	CASSLTLLAGRDEQFF	TGCGCCAGCAGCCTGACCTTACTAGCGGGGCGGGATGAGCAGTTCTTC
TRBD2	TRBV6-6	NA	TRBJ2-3	CAHRPGGRTDTQYF	TGTGCCCACAGGCCGGGCGGGAGGACAGATACGCAGTATTTT
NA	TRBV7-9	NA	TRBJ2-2	CASSFSGRGTGELFF	TGTGCCAGCAGCTTTTCCGGGAGAGGCACCGGGGAGCTGTTTTTT
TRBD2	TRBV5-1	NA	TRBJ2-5	CASSLGAGEETQYF	TGCGCCAGCAGCTTGGGGGCGGGAGAAGAGACCCAGTACTTC
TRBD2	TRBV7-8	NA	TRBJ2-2	CASSLAPRLAGDIRGTGELFF	TGTGCCAGCAGCTTAGCGCCCCGACTAGCGGGGGATATCCGGGGCACCGGGGAGCTGTTTTTT
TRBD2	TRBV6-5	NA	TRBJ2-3	CASSGSGGPTDTQYF	TGTGCCAGCAGCGGCTCGGGGGGGCCTACAGATACGCAGTATTTT
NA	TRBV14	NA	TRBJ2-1	CASSQDSAYYNEQFF	TGTGCCAGCAGCCAAGATAGTGCTTACTACAATGAGCAGTTCTTC
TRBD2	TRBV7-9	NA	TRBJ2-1	CASSQGSAGGPSREQFF	TGTGCCAGCAGCCAAGGGTCAGCGGGAGGGCCGTCCAGGGAGCAGTTCTTC
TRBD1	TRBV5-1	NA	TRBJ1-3	CASSLTDRVSSGNTIYF	TGCGCCAGCAGCCTTACGGACAGGGTCTCCTCTGGAAACACCATATATTTT
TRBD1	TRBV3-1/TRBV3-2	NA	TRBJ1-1	CASSQDDRVGTEAFF	TGTGCCAGCAGCCAAGATGACAGGGTGGGTACTGAAGCTTTCTTT
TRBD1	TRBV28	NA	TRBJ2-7	CASSYLRTGGSYEQYF	TGTGCCAGCAGTTACTTGAGGACAGGTGGGTCCTACGAGCAGTACTTC
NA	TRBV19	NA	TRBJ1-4	CASSNFGRVTNEKLFF	TGTGCCAGTAGTAACTTCGGCAGGGTAACTAATGAAAAACTGTTTTTT
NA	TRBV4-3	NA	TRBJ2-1	CASSPAQGAYNEQFF	TGCGCCAGCAGCCCCGCCCAGGGCGCCTACAATGAGCAGTTCTTC
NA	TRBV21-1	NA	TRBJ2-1	CASSAPPGRGSIPYNEQFF	TGTGCCAGCAGCGCGCCCCCGGGTCGGGGGAGCATCCCCTACAATGAGCAGTTCTTC
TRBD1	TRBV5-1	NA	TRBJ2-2	CASSLEGGISGELFF	TGCGCCAGCAGCTTAGAAGGGGGCATATCCGGGGAGCTGTTTTTT
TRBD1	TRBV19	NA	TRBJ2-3	CASSGTGQVDTQYF	TGTGCCAGTAGTGGGACAGGGCAAGTCGATACGCAGTATTTT
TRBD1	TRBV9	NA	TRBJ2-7	CASSNGQGTYEQYF	TGTGCCAGCAGCAATGGACAGGGCACCTACGAGCAGTACTTC
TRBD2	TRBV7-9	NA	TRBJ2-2	CASSLRGLGQNTGELFF	TGTGCCAGCAGCTTACGCGGACTAGGACAGAACACCGGGGAGCTGTTTTTT
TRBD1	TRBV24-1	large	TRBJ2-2	CATSVGTGETGELFF	TGTGCCACCAGTGTAGGGACAGGGGAAACCGGGGAGCTGTTTTTT
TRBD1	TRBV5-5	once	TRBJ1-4	CASSLESGGKLFF	TGTGCCAGCAGCTTGGAATCAGGGGGAAAACTGTTTTTT
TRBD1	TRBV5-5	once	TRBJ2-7	CASSSHPDRGREQYF	TGTGCCAGCAGCTCGCACCCAGACAGGGGGCGCGAGCAGTACTTC
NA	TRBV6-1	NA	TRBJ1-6	CASSEYWGNSPLHF	TGTGCCAGCAGTGAATATTGGGGCAATTCACCCCTCCACTTT
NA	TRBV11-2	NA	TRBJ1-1	CASSLARRGSTEAFF	TGTGCCAGCAGCTTAGCCCGCCGGGGTTCGACTGAAGCTTTCTTT
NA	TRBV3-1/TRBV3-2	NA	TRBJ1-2	CASSQGRGNYGYTF	TGTGCCAGCAGCCAAGGTCGGGGTAACTATGGCTACACCTTC
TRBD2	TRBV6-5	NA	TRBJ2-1	CASMTGLAAYNEQFF	TGTGCCAGCATGACCGGACTAGCGGCTTACAATGAGCAGTTCTTC
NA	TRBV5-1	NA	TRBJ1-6	CASSLGPTEDNSPLHF	TGCGCCAGCAGCTTGGGCCCGACAGAAGATAATTCACCCCTCCACTTT
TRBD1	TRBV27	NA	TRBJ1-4	CASRRQGGSTNEKLFF	TGTGCCAGCAGGAGACAGGGAGGATCAACTAATGAAAAACTGTTTTTT
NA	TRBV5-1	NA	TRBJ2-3	CASSLGKVGVSTDTQYF	TGCGCCAGCAGCTTGGGCAAGGTCGGGGTCTCCACAGATACGCAGTATTTT